Shown below are 6 T cell receptor beta chains from a single sample sequenced in a study of type 1 regulatory T cells. TCRdb re-analysed the reads in MiXCR, keeping a single row per CDR3 protein. Among approximately 90,000 distinct CDR3 sequences listed, roughly 30% were seen once. The sequencing input was CD4+ T cells, either the whole sample or a sorted fraction (not recorded which). Receptors were obtained from a human donor in good health.

The chain employs TRBV20-1 and TRBJ1-5; TRBD1 is a possible D gene (5 bases). Per the germline V gene, CDR1 is DFQATT and CDR2 is SNEGSKA (reference sequence). V lost 0 bases and J 5 bases, leaving 8 bases between the germline ends. The CDR3 has 13 amino acids. In nucleotides, the CDR3 is TGCAGTGCTAGAGATTTGGGGGATCAGCCCCAGCATTTT. Translation gives CSARDLGDQPQHF.

V and J are TRBV29-1 and TRBJ1-1, with a possible D match to TRBD1 (6 bases). The CDR3 totals 12 residues. Germline V gene lookup returns CDR1 SQVTM and CDR2 ANQGSEA. V lost 7 bases, J lost 0 bases, and 9 bases lay in between. The CDR3 region is CSGTEMNTEAFF. CDR3 DNA: TGCAGCGGGACAGAAATGAACACTGAAGCTTTCTTT.

The rearrangement joins TRBV10-3 to TRBJ1-5; 9 bases are a match to TRBD1. Per the germline V gene, CDR1 is ENHRY and CDR2 is SYGVKD. Trimming took 3 bases from V and 7 from J; bases not matched to a gene: 4. The CDR3 totals 14 residues. CDR3 in amino acids: CAISDTGGGQPQHF. CDR3 in DNA: TGTGCCATCAGTGATACAGGGGGCGGACAGCCCCAGCATTTT.

This clonotype was seen a few times. V is TRBV5-5 and J is TRBJ2-7, with 9 bases fitting TRBD1. V lost 3 bases and J lost 3; bases outside the gene matches: 16. The CDR3 covers 18 residues. Germline V gene sequence: CDR1 SGHKS, CDR2 YYEKEE (reference sequence). The CDR3 nucleotides read TGTGCCAGCAGCTCAACTCCCCCGGGGACAGGGATCCTCTACGAGCAGTACTTC. Translated: CASSSTPPGTGILYEQYF. The variable domain in full, with the rest retrieved from reference TRBV5-5 and TRBJ2-7, is DAGVTQSPTHLIKTRGQQVTLRCSPISGHKSVSWYQQVLGQGPQFIFQYYEKEERGRGNFPDRFSARQFPNYSSELNVNALLLGDSALYLCASSSTPPGTGILYEQYFGPGTRLTVT.

This clonotype was recorded a few times. One end of the junction fails to match germline, which may point to a read error. The chain has TRBV7-9 and TRBJ2-1; 8 bases match TRBD1. CDR1 and CDR2 from the germline V gene are SEHNR and FQNEAQ (reference sequence). The CDR3 sequence is 12 residues long. CDR3 protein: CASSLAQGQGSF. The CDR3 region has the DNA TGTGCCAGCAGCTTAGCGCAAGGACAGGGATCATTC.

The chain links TRBV7-8 to TRBJ2-5; D is perhaps TRBD2 (6 bases). The germline V and J ends were trimmed by 2 bases and 4 bases, with 17 bases remaining between them. Germline V gene lookup returns CDR1 SGHVS and CDR2 FQNEAQ. This CDR3 has 16 amino acids. The CDR3 DNA is TGTGCCAGCAGCTTAAAGTCCCGAGGGAGGAGAGAGACCCAGTACTTC. It yields the protein CASSLKSRGRRETQYF.